This T cell receptor (beta chain) was captured in a study of technical replicates of blood from several donors. Germline loops: CDR1 MDHEN, CDR2 SYDVKM. The CDR3 is 14 amino acids. The V segment lost 6 bases and the J segment 2 bases; nucleotides outside the gene matches: 6. Clones were read by immunoSEQ multiplex PCR, and TCRdb kept only the in-frame ones, dropping some. The table has some 100,000 clones, over 90% seen once; the top ten hold roughly 0.21%. The chain joins TRBV28 to TRBJ2-7; 8 bases map to TRBD2. The sample comprised T cells isolated from PBMCs. The clonotype originates from a human donor in good health. CDR3 sequence: CASRRGAGPYEQYF. The CDR3 nucleotides are TGTGCCAGCAGGCGGGGGGCAGGGCCCTACGAGCAGTACTTC.